This T cell receptor (beta chain) appears in the sequencing data of a study of identical twins. With respect to this clonotype: Its antigen is unknown.

TCRdb itself ran the 5' RACE reads through MiXCR, one entry per CDR3 protein. The sample includes approximately 300,000 distinct CDR3 sequences, over 8.5% of them seen just once. Study results and limitations: It was possible that invariant MAIT and iNKT cells partly confounded the zero-insertion analyses. Insertions ran lower in abundant cord blood beta clonotypes, though not in memory repertoires. Where beta out-of-frame sequences were concerned, excess twin sharing was weaker.

These data were also filed under a second study, of yellow fever vaccine responses in identical twins. That publication notes: The authors reported partly convergent, partly personalized vaccine responses in identical twins.

The sequenced sample was CD8+ T cells sorted from blood. The clonotype comes from a woman under 30 in good health.

The CDR3, as DNA: TGTGCCAGCAGCTCGTCTTTAGAAGCTAGCACAGATACGCAGTATTTT. It is translated as CASSSSLEASTDTQYF. The chain has TRBV7-2 and TRBJ2-3; no reliable D call. The CDR3 loop spans 16 amino acids. Germline loops: CDR1 SGHTA, CDR2 FQGNSA. V lost 4 bases and J 0 bases, leaving 14 bases between the germline ends.